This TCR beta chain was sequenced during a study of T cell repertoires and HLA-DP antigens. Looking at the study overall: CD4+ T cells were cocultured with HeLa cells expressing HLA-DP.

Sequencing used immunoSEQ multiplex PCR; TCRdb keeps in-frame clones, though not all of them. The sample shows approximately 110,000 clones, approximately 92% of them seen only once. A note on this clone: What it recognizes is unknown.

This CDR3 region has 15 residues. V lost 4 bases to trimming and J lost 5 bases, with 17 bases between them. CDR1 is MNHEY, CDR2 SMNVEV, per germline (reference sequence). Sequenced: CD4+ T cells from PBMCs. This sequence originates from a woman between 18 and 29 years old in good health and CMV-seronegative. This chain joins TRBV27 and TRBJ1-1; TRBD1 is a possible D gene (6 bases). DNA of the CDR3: TGTGCCAGCAGTTGGGGGAGGGGGGCGAAAACTGAAGCTTTCTTT. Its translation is CASSWGRGAKTEAFF.